This T cell receptor (beta chain) stems from a study of cytomegalovirus exposure and HLA in healthy donors (dated by TCRdb to about 2017). Regarding the complete study: According to an earlier analysis of 550 to 750 of the donors, about 179 million T cells yielded some 120 million unique TCR beta sequences and approximately 300 Gb of sequence data. A later analysis re-analyzed previously published TCR beta repertoires from about 730 donors and added high-resolution HLA genotyping to study TCR occurrence patterns. A few DR-DQ haplotypes were treated as single units for association and clustering because of strong linkage in the cohort. To decide whether each TCR beta V gene segment behaved as functional or pseudogenic, an earlier analysis of several hundred of the donors relied on high-throughput TCR beta sequencing. The study profiled the T cell repertoires of hundreds of subjects by immunosequencing and related them to cytomegalovirus serostatus. Approximately 300 gigabases of sequencing data and around 90 million unique TCR sequences made up an early release that covered roughly 670 HLA-typed donors. A later genetic analysis used genome-wide SNP genotypes for about three fifths of the roughly 700 donors, treating that subset as a discovery cohort. Of the roughly 400 genotyped donors, around 81% fell in the genetic ancestry cluster associated with self-reported Caucasian donors. Among some 400 genotyped donors of the cohort, an average of about 240,000 unique TCR beta nucleotide sequences was sequenced per donor, of which about 18% were non-productive. To predict cytomegalovirus infection status, the study brought together high-throughput TCR immunosequencing, statistical association of individual TCRs with disease status, and machine learning. Class I and class II HLA loci were covered by the typing at four-digit resolution. All discovery cohort repertoires had been generated on a single sequencing platform. Along with the roughly 610-subject first cohort, a separate validation cohort of around 120 different subjects was used. The study aimed to test whether signatures of past pathogen exposure could be identified by cataloging public T cell receptors. The number of typed donors differed by locus: roughly 620-640 for A, B, C, DRB1 and DQB1; 522 for DQA1; 606 for DPA1; and some 430 for DPB1. Rather than using new phenotypic data, the later analysis identified candidate immune exposures from TCR beta sequences and from how often those sequences occurred across donors. Donor age, sex, ethnicity and CMV serostatus were collected together with the repertoire data.

Points on this clone: Its antigen is unknown. Base qualities are missing; no much larger clone stands one base away.

The library was generated by the immunoSEQ multiplex PCR assay. The multiplex PCR relied on a mix of 60 forward primers for TCR Vbeta segments and 13 reverse primers for TCR Jbeta segments. The CDR3 region of rearranged TCR beta genes was amplified from genomic DNA with a multiplex PCR assay. Amplified TCR beta libraries were sequenced as 87-base-pair reads on the Illumina HiSeq System. Per the authors' processing: A later analysis counted tens of millions of unique TCR beta chains across the 500 to 850 repertoires, and roughly 11 million of these chains were shared by at least two donors. Raw reads were error-corrected and collapsed into unique sequences with a nearest-neighbor algorithm that merged closely related sequences to remove PCR and sequencing errors. CDR3 sequences were aligned to IMGT reference sequences to assign V, D and J gene segments. Each retained sequence needed at least a six-nucleotide match to both a V gene segment and a J gene segment. Rearrangements were called productive when the CDR3 lacked stop codons and stayed in frame with V and J; all others were non-productive. Following IMGT convention, CDR3 was defined as the stretch from the second conserved V-encoded cysteine to the conserved J-encoded phenylalanine. Sequences without an unambiguous match to a single V gene segment were excluded from the earlier analysis of several hundred of the donors. An earlier analysis of almost 600 of the donors classified V segments as functional when productive rearrangements were above 56.7% and as segregating when the standard deviation between donors was above 5%. A statistical classification framework was developed to diagnose cytomegalovirus status using the catalog of TCR beta chain sequences. In a later analysis, TCR nucleotide sequences were compared against IMGT/GENE-DB human TR gene sequences so that V and J genes could be assigned. A later analysis assigned CDR3 sequences and most-parsimonious VDJ recombination scenarios with the TCRdist pipeline. In a later analysis, each TCR beta chain was defined by its CDR3 amino acid sequence together with its V-gene family, and reads without a unique V-gene family were excluded. As a way to deal with suspected cross-contamination and a sequencing artifact, a later analysis dropped hundreds of nucleotide sequences that were highly shared and had low generation probability. In a later analysis, a clonal expansion index was calculated for each public chain from normalized within-repertoire ranks of inferred template counts. A later analysis computed generation probabilities with a VDJ recombination model fitted to out-of-frame rearrangements, and checked the results against IGoR. In a later analysis, TCR-TCR, TCR-HLA and TCR-CMV co-occurrence was scored with hypergeometric tests, and a repertoire-size bias correction was applied to TCR pairs. A later analysis estimated false discovery rates by permuting HLA or CMV assignments 20 times. In a later analysis, co-occurring TCRs were grouped using DBSCAN, and TCRdist sequence similarity was added for clustering within HLA-allele-positive subsets. For co-occurrence clustering, repertoires with fewer than 30,000 or more than 120,000 public chains were excluded, along with five repertoires with anomalous nucleotide sharing. The immuneACCESS repertoire file appears here via TCRdb, limited to in-frame rearrangements. These files lack a portion of the clones; in checked studies, under half of the deficit traces to unresolved V genes, and the cause of the others is not known. Clonal size and the V and J genes are those of that table, whereas D and trimming came from the DNA. For this sample there are under 150,000 clones; around 80% appear just once. The ten biggest clones cover approximately 2.5% of the sample.

Paper-wide results and their limitations: At a false discovery rate of 0.05, a later analysis linked roughly 17,000 TCR beta sequences to specific HLA alleles. The study listed 150 to 200 TCR beta chains as associated with cytomegalovirus. The 87-base-pair reads could not distinguish some IMGT-functional V segments, including TRBV6-2 and TRBV6-3, so those segments were excluded. In a later analysis, HLA-associated TCR beta chains were found to be more clonally expanded and to have lower generation probabilities than equally common non-associated chains. In a later analysis, TCR association rates were found to vary across HLA loci, with the most associated TCRs seen for DRB1 alleles and the fewest for HLA-C alleles. Linkage disequilibrium might explain the correlated functional status among segregating V segments, but an unknown experimental factor could not be excluded. Roughly uniform sequencing depth across donors was assumed in presence/absence analyses, although this assumption may not hold. Most CMV-associated TCR beta chains appeared to be HLA-restricted in a later analysis, and the HLA associations seemed to be driven largely by CMV exposure. Because HLA typing was unavailable for some donors at each locus, only the typed subset was used in association tests. An association between a missense DCLRE1C variant and V-gene and J-gene trimming of TCR beta chains was found in a later genetic analysis and replicated in an independent cohort. Three of the identified cytomegalovirus-associated TCR beta chains were confirmed in vitro to be specific for cytomegalovirus antigens. According to a later genetic analysis, donors in an Asian-associated ancestry cluster had fewer N-insertions in productive TCRs than the approximately 610-donor mean. A cluster of highly shared sequence variants was judged likely to represent a technical artifact of the sequencing pipeline. Immune exposure information for the cohort was limited to CMV serostatus. Seventeen rarely observed V segments, including chromosome 9 orphons, were excluded from the earlier analysis of some 590 of the donors because counts were too low. A further reported finding was that TCR beta sequences accurately predicted the HLA-A and HLA-B alleles for most subjects in the first cohort. In both the original and validation cohorts, the classifier was reported to diagnose cytomegalovirus status with high specificity and sensitivity. In this cohort, only TCR beta chains were sequenced, and detectable features were limited by the absence of alpha or paired-chain data. It was suggested by the authors that the approach could potentially be generalized to other disease states and immunological phenotypes. According to a later analysis, parvovirus B19, influenza, CMV and Epstein-Barr virus appeared linked to several top co-occurrence clusters. While some public TCRs were present in many individuals, most TCR sequences turned up only very rarely across donors. An earlier analysis of roughly 570 of the donors showed that most TCR beta V segments appeared in productive rearrangements either about 87% or about 30% of the time, which broadly matched IMGT annotations. Assigning TCR associations to individual alleles was difficult when HLA alleles, especially DR and DQ, strongly co-occurred.

The cohort comprised some 700 healthy bone marrow donors. Cohort members were all nominally healthy when sampled, although unrecorded immune exposures were likely present. The donor tested CMV seronegative and was one of the 352 seronegative cohort members. Each donor provided a peripheral blood sample, and peripheral blood mononuclear cells were used for TCR beta sequencing. The Qiagen DNeasy Blood Extraction Kit was used to extract genomic DNA from the blood cell samples. The CDR3 numbers 15 residues from cysteine through phenylalanine. The DNA shown is the 45-base CDR3, in frame from base 1. Sequences SGHVS (CDR1) and FNYEAQ (CDR2) are obtained from the germline V gene. Deletion took 5 bases off V and 2 bases off J, with a span of 13 bases between the germline ends.

This receptor was taken from a man aged 45-60 years in good health and CMV-seronegative. The sample was PBMCs. The rearrangement joined TRBV7-6 to TRBJ1-5; the D gene is perhaps TRBD1, on 6 matching bases. The CDR3 here reads CASSLGTSGNQPQHF. In nucleotides, the sequence is TGTGCCAGCAGCCTAGGGACATCGGGCAATCAGCCCCAGCATTTT.